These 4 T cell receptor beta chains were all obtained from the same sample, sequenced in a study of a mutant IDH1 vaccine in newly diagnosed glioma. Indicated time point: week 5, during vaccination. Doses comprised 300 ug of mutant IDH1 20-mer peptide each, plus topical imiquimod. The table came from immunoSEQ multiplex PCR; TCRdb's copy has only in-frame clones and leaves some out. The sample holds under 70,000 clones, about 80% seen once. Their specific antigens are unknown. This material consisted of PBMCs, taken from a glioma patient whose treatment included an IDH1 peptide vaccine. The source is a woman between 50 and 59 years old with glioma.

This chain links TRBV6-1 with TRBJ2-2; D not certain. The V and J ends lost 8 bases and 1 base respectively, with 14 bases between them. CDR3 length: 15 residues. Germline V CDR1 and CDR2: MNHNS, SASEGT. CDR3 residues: CASGSKERNTGELFF. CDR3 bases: TGTGCCAGCGGGTCGAAGGAGAGGAACACCGGGGAGCTGTTTTTT.

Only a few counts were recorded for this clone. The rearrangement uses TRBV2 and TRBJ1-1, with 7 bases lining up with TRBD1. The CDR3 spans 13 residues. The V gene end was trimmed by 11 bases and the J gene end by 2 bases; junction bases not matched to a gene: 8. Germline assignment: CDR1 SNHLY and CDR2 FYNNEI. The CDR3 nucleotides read TGTGCCGGCACAGGGGACCTCAACACTGAAGCTTTCTTT. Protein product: CAGTGDLNTEAFF.

The CDR3 sequence: CASSVGGALGTEAFF. The DNA for the CDR3 is TGTGCCAGCAGCGTAGGTGGGGCCTTAGGAACTGAAGCTTTCTTT. V and J are TRBV9 and TRBJ1-1, with D perhaps matching TRBD1 (5 bases). The CDR3 contains 15 residues. Germline values: CDR1 SGDLS, CDR2 YYNGEE. Trimming pared 0 bases from V and 5 bases from J, leaving 14 bases between.

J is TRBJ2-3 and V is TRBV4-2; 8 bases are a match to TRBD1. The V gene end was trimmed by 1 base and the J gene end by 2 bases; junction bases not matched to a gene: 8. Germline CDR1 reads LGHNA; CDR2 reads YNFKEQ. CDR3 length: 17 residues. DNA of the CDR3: TGTGCCAGCAGCCAAGTAGGGACAGGAGGTTCCACAGATACGCAGTATTTT. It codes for CASSQVGTGGSTDTQYF.